These T cell receptor beta chains were read from a single sample in a study of blood T cells in healthy people across ages. TCRdb reprocessed the 5' RACE reads with MiXCR, giving one entry per CDR3 protein. The data contain some 640,000 distinct CDR3 sequences, approximately 50% of them singletons. Sequencing was done on a sample of blood. These receptors came from a woman between 55 and 75 years old in good health. The CDR3 runs from the conserved cysteine through the conserved F or W. Each record gives: V gene, J gene, D gene, clone size, CDR3 protein, CDR3 DNA. The D gene is left open where the match is weak. Some rows have no size entry. The others give once, few or many, or a class for an expanded clone.

v_gene: TRBV20-1
j_gene: TRBJ1-6
d_gene: NA
abundance: few
CDR3aa: CSARDERVVYNSPLHF
CDR3nt: TGCAGTGCTAGGGACGAAAGGGTTGTCTATAATTCACCCCTCCACTTT

v_gene: TRBV20-1
j_gene: TRBJ1-2
d_gene: TRBD1
abundance: NA
CDR3aa: CSAGDTGANYGYTF
CDR3nt: TGCAGTGCTGGCGATACAGGGGCTAACTATGGCTACACCTTC

v_gene: TRBV20-1
j_gene: TRBJ1-2
d_gene: NA
abundance: NA
CDR3aa: CSARRGFSYGYTF
CDR3nt: TGCAGTGCTAGACGTGGTTTTTCCTATGGCTACACCTTC

v_gene: TRBV5-5
j_gene: TRBJ2-7
d_gene: TRBD1
abundance: NA
CDR3aa: CASTPRKGAVLYEQYF
CDR3nt: TGTGCCAGCACCCCTAGGAAGGGGGCGGTTCTCTACGAGCAGTACTTC

v_gene: TRBV20-1
j_gene: TRBJ2-7
d_gene: TRBD1
abundance: NA
CDR3aa: CSARDPGTGAQQYF
CDR3nt: TGCAGTGCTAGAGATCCTGGGACAGGGGCACAGCAGTACTTC

v_gene: TRBV11-1
j_gene: TRBJ2-1
d_gene: TRBD1
abundance: NA
CDR3aa: CASSLAFGTGINEQFF
CDR3nt: TGTGCCAGCAGCTTAGCGTTCGGGACAGGGATCAATGAGCAGTTCTTC

v_gene: TRBV6-5
j_gene: TRBJ2-7
d_gene: TRBD2
abundance: NA
CDR3aa: CASSHPGLGSYEQYF
CDR3nt: TGTGCCAGCAGCCATCCGGGACTAGGATCCTACGAGCAGTACTTC

v_gene: TRBV7-2
j_gene: TRBJ1-1
d_gene: NA
abundance: few
CDR3aa: CASSWRRGTEAFF
CDR3nt: TGTGCCAGCAGCTGGAGGAGGGGGACTGAAGCTTTCTTT

v_gene: TRBV29-1
j_gene: TRBJ1-2
d_gene: TRBD1
abundance: many
CDR3aa: CSVGTGERRGYTF
CDR3nt: TGCAGCGTTGGGACAGGGGAGCGGAGGGGCTACACCTTC

v_gene: TRBV20-1
j_gene: TRBJ2-3
d_gene: NA
abundance: NA
CDR3aa: CSARNALFGTDTQYF
CDR3nt: TGCAGTGCTAGAAATGCGCTGTTCGGCACAGATACGCAGTATTTT

v_gene: TRBV20-1
j_gene: TRBJ2-5
d_gene: TRBD2
abundance: many
CDR3aa: CSGTPPTSGAQETQYF
CDR3nt: TGCAGTGGCACCCCCCCCACTAGCGGGGCGCAAGAGACCCAGTACTTC

v_gene: TRBV7-3
j_gene: TRBJ1-2
d_gene: NA
abundance: NA
CDR3aa: CASSPPRNYGYTF
CDR3nt: TGTGCCAGCAGCCCCCCTCGGAACTATGGCTACACCTTC

v_gene: TRBV7-2
j_gene: TRBJ1-1
d_gene: NA
abundance: NA
CDR3aa: CASSFTLATEAFF
CDR3nt: TGTGCCAGCAGCTTCACCTTGGCCACTGAAGCTTTCTTT

v_gene: TRBV5-6
j_gene: TRBJ2-7
d_gene: TRBD1
abundance: NA
CDR3aa: CASSGPDRATYEQYF
CDR3nt: TGTGCCAGCAGCGGCCCGGACAGGGCCACCTACGAGCAGTACTTC

v_gene: TRBV10-3
j_gene: TRBJ2-3
d_gene: NA
abundance: few
CDR3aa: CAITPGTPEGDTQYF
CDR3nt: TGTGCCATCACTCCTGGAACCCCTGAGGGGGATACGCAGTATTTT

v_gene: TRBV7-3
j_gene: TRBJ1-2
d_gene: NA
abundance: few
CDR3aa: CASSEQANYGYTF
CDR3nt: TGTGCCAGCAGCGAACAGGCCAACTATGGCTACACCTTC

v_gene: TRBV4-2
j_gene: TRBJ2-7
d_gene: TRBD1
abundance: NA
CDR3aa: CASSQDGTGGFYEQYF
CDR3nt: TGTGCCAGCAGCCAAGATGGGACAGGGGGCTTCTACGAGCAGTACTTC

v_gene: TRBV6-6
j_gene: TRBJ1-3
d_gene: NA
abundance: NA
CDR3aa: CASSRPTSSSGNTIYF
CDR3nt: TGTGCCAGCAGTCGACCGACATCCTCCTCTGGAAACACCATATATTTT

v_gene: TRBV7-2
j_gene: TRBJ2-3
d_gene: NA
abundance: NA
CDR3aa: CASSSGQPTDTQYF
CDR3nt: TGTGCCAGCAGCTCTGGACAGCCCACAGATACGCAGTATTTT

v_gene: TRBV7-2
j_gene: TRBJ2-7
d_gene: NA
abundance: NA
CDR3aa: CASAPPASVYNEQYF
CDR3nt: TGTGCCAGCGCCCCACCGGCCTCAGTCTACAATGAGCAGTACTTC

v_gene: TRBV7-2
j_gene: TRBJ2-5
d_gene: NA
abundance: NA
CDR3aa: CASSRETGETQYF
CDR3nt: TGTGCCAGCAGCAGGGAAACGGGAGAGACCCAGTACTTC

v_gene: TRBV5-1
j_gene: TRBJ2-1
d_gene: TRBD2
abundance: NA
CDR3aa: CASSLSGSSHNEQFF
CDR3nt: TGCGCCAGCAGCTTAAGCGGGAGTAGCCACAATGAGCAGTTCTTC

v_gene: TRBV28
j_gene: TRBJ1-5
d_gene: NA
abundance: NA
CDR3aa: CASSSPGTPQHF
CDR3nt: TGTGCCAGCAGTTCCCCGGGTACGCCCCAGCATTTT

v_gene: TRBV20-1
j_gene: TRBJ2-1
d_gene: TRBD2
abundance: many
CDR3aa: CSARGGTSYNEQFF
CDR3nt: TGCAGTGCTAGGGGGGGGACTTCTTACAATGAGCAGTTCTTC

v_gene: TRBV7-2
j_gene: TRBJ2-5
d_gene: NA
abundance: NA
CDR3aa: CASARGWGETQYF
CDR3nt: TGTGCCAGCGCCCGAGGGTGGGGAGAGACCCAGTACTTC

v_gene: TRBV9
j_gene: TRBJ2-1
d_gene: NA
abundance: NA
CDR3aa: CASSAAWGNEQFF
CDR3nt: TGTGCCAGCAGCGCCGCATGGGGCAATGAGCAGTTCTTC

v_gene: TRBV29-1
j_gene: TRBJ2-7
d_gene: TRBD1
abundance: few
CDR3aa: CSVGQGWEQYF
CDR3nt: TGCAGCGTGGGACAGGGTTGGGAGCAGTACTTC

v_gene: TRBV18
j_gene: TRBJ2-7
d_gene: NA
abundance: NA
CDR3aa: CASAPDSYEQYF
CDR3nt: TGTGCCAGCGCACCAGACAGCTACGAGCAGTACTTC

v_gene: TRBV18
j_gene: TRBJ2-7
d_gene: NA
abundance: few
CDR3aa: CASSPRRDQYEQYF
CDR3nt: TGTGCCAGCTCACCTCGGCGGGACCAATACGAGCAGTACTTC

v_gene: TRBV9
j_gene: TRBJ2-7
d_gene: NA
abundance: NA
CDR3aa: CASSVAGRGSEQYF
CDR3nt: TGTGCCAGCAGCGTAGCAGGCAGGGGTTCCGAGCAGTACTTC

v_gene: TRBV4-2
j_gene: TRBJ1-2
d_gene: NA
abundance: NA
CDR3aa: CASSQVGQPLGYTF
CDR3nt: TGTGCCAGCAGCCAAGTAGGACAACCCCTTGGCTACACCTTC